The rows below give T cell receptor beta chains drawn from one sample of a study of shared clonotypes between healthy human individuals. Sequencing was performed with immunoSEQ multiplex PCR; in TCRdb, only in-frame clones are kept and a portion is missing. The sample holds about 1.5 million clones, 95% to 99% seen once. Sequencing was performed on naive CD4+ T cells sorted from blood. All receptors come from a man under 40 in good health. CDR3s include the opening cysteine and the closing phenylalanine or tryptophan. D genes are given only for firm matches. Expanded clones get a size class; other rows say once, few or many, or leave the size out.

d_call,j_call,clone_size,v_call,cdr3_aa,cdr3_nt
-,TRBJ1-5,-,TRBV18,CASSSIRVINQPQHF,TGTGCCAGCTCATCTATTCGGGTAATCAATCAGCCCCAGCATTTT
-,TRBJ1-2,-,TRBV7-2,CASGDWAQGGYTF,TGTGCCAGCGGAGACTGGGCCCAGGGTGGCTACACCTTC
-,TRBJ2-7,-,TRBV2,CATQSNFPAEQYF,TGTGCCACTCAAAGCAACTTCCCAGCCGAGCAGTACTTC
-,TRBJ2-5,-,TRBV5-1,CASSRTAIQETQYF,TGCGCCAGCAGCAGGACCGCGATTCAAGAGACCCAGTACTTC
-,TRBJ2-1,-,TRBV7-9,CASSPQGRGSGSYNEQFF,TGTGCCAGCAGCCCCCAAGGGCGAGGCTCCGGCTCCTACAATGAGCAGTTCTTC
-,TRBJ2-7,-,TRBV10-3,CAISAPGSYEQYF,TGTGCCATCAGTGCGCCAGGTTCCTACGAGCAGTACTTC
-,TRBJ2-5,-,TRBV30,CAWSVGVTQYF,TGTGCCTGGAGTGTAGGGGTGACCCAGTACTTC
-,TRBJ2-7,-,TRBV19,CASSIGTGVGYEQYF,TGTGCCAGTAGTATAGGAACGGGAGTTGGCTACGAGCAGTACTTC
TRBD1,TRBJ2-5,-,TRBV19,CASREQGRQETQYF,TGTGCCAGTAGAGAACAGGGGAGACAAGAGACCCAGTACTTC
TRBD1,TRBJ2-7,-,TRBV4-3,CASSQDPGTGLNEQYF,TGCGCCAGCAGCCAAGATCCCGGGACAGGGCTCAACGAGCAGTACTTC
-,TRBJ2-3,once,TRBV29-1,CSVKGRSTDTQYF,TGCAGCGTGAAGGGCAGGAGCACAGATACGCAGTATTTT
-,TRBJ1-1,-,TRBV7-9,CASSLAGGKAFF,TGTGCCAGCAGCTTAGCGGGTGGGAAAGCTTTCTTT
-,TRBJ1-1,once,TRBV5-1,CASSWGGKNTEAFF,TGCGCCAGCAGCTGGGGGGGCAAGAACACTGAAGCTTTCTTT
-,TRBJ2-7,-,TRBV6-5,CASSPVPGYEQYF,TGTGCCAGCAGTCCGGTACCGGGCTACGAGCAGTACTTC
TRBD1,TRBJ2-5,-,TRBV7-2,CASSPTGQGEETQYF,TGTGCCAGCAGCCCAACTGGACAGGGAGAAGAGACCCAGTACTTC
-,TRBJ2-7,-,TRBV14,CASSQVPITSGYRRYEQYF,TGTGCCAGCAGCCAAGTACCAATAACGTCAGGCTATAGACGCTACGAGCAGTACTTC
-,TRBJ2-3,-,TRBV6-6,CASSYSSAGTDTQYF,TGTGCCAGCAGTTACTCGAGTGCAGGGACAGATACGCAGTATTTT
-,TRBJ1-4,-,TRBV14,CASSHSLNEKLFF,TGTGCCAGCAGCCATTCCCTAAATGAAAAACTGTTTTTT
-,TRBJ1-1,-,TRBV27,CASSTSGTKLNTEAFF,TGTGCCAGCAGTACTTCCGGGACAAAGTTGAACACTGAAGCTTTCTTT
-,TRBJ2-7,-,TRBV5-1,CASSPSGNEQYF,TGCGCCAGCAGTCCGTCAGGGAACGAGCAGTACTTC
-,TRBJ1-5,-,TRBV4-1,CASSQPTTGFRPQHF,TGCGCCAGCAGCCAACCTACCACAGGGTTTCGGCCCCAGCATTTT
-,TRBJ2-5,-,TRBV9,CASSPGGGETQYF,TGTGCCAGCAGCCCAGGGGGGGGTGAGACCCAGTACTTC
-,TRBJ2-5,-,TRBV30,CAWSRGGQETQYF,TGTGCCTGGAGTAGGGGGGGTCAAGAGACCCAGTACTTC
TRBD2,TRBJ2-1,-,TRBV5-1,CASSLLSSGSHNEQFF,TGCGCCAGCAGCTTGTTAAGTAGCGGGTCCCACAATGAGCAGTTCTTC
-,TRBJ2-5,-,TRBV9,CASSRAGSETQYF,TGTGCCAGCAGTCGGGCAGGTAGCGAGACCCAGTACTTC
TRBD1,TRBJ2-1,-,TRBV23-1,CASIGHRGPSYNEQFF,TGCGCCAGCATAGGGCACAGGGGCCCCTCCTACAATGAGCAGTTCTTC
TRBD2,TRBJ2-7,-,TRBV19,CASSPLAGGPGEQYF,TGTGCCAGTAGCCCACTAGCGGGAGGGCCGGGGGAGCAGTACTTC
-,TRBJ1-1,-,TRBV19,CASSMSWNTEAFF,TGTGCCAGTAGTATGTCATGGAACACTGAAGCTTTCTTT
TRBD2,TRBJ2-3,-,TRBV4-1,CASSQISGGTDTQYF,TGCGCCAGCAGCCAAATAAGCGGGGGCACAGATACGCAGTATTTT
-,TRBJ1-1,-,TRBV30,CAWSGQAGWTEAFF,TGTGCCTGGAGTGGACAGGCTGGGTGGACTGAAGCTTTCTTT
-,TRBJ1-3,-,TRBV7-9,CASSLGHSRSGNTIYF,TGTGCCAGCAGCTTAGGTCACAGCCGCTCTGGAAACACCATATATTTT
TRBD1,TRBJ2-1,-,TRBV25-1,CASSEGTGPHNEQFF,TGTGCCAGCAGTGAAGGGACAGGGCCCCACAATGAGCAGTTCTTC
-,TRBJ1-4,-,TRBV5-4,CASSTRGFMGNEKLFF,TGTGCCAGCAGCACCCGTGGCTTTATGGGCAATGAAAAACTGTTTTTT
TRBD2,TRBJ2-5,-,TRBV5-6,CASSFEFLAGKETQYF,TGTGCCAGCAGCTTCGAGTTTCTAGCGGGTAAAGAGACCCAGTACTTC
-,TRBJ2-1,-,TRBV7-9,CASSRTNEQFF,TGTGCCAGCAGTCGGACCAATGAGCAGTTCTTC
-,TRBJ2-3,-,TRBV7-9,CASSLGISTDTQYF,TGTGCCAGCAGCTTAGGGATTAGCACAGATACGCAGTATTTT
TRBD2,TRBJ2-7,-,TRBV19,CASSPRLAGVRSYEQYF,TGTGCCAGTAGTCCCCGACTAGCGGGAGTGAGATCCTACGAGCAGTACTTC
TRBD2,TRBJ2-1,-,TRBV5-8,CASSLAGSGRQEQFF,TGTGCCAGCAGCTTGGCCGGTAGCGGGAGGCAAGAGCAGTTCTTC
-,TRBJ2-7,-,TRBV11-3,CASSNILSSYEQYF,TGTGCCAGCAGCAACATCTTGAGTTCCTACGAGCAGTACTTC
-,TRBJ2-1,-,TRBV5-5,CASSHTNRVLSSYNEQFF,TGTGCCAGCAGTCACACGAACAGGGTCCTAAGCTCCTACAATGAGCAGTTCTTC
-,TRBJ2-1,-,TRBV9,CASSGPYNEQFF,TGTGCCAGCAGCGGACCATACAATGAGCAGTTCTTC
TRBD1,TRBJ1-3,-,TRBV7-2,CASSLKDRGSGNTIYF,TGTGCCAGCAGCTTAAAAGACAGGGGATCAGGAAACACCATATATTTT
-,TRBJ1-2,once,TRBV5-1,CASKPQDPEGRRYGYTF,TGCGCCAGCAAGCCCCAGGACCCGGAGGGACGGCGCTATGGCTACACCTTC
TRBD1,TRBJ1-2,-,TRBV18,CASSPIPGQQNYGYTF,TGTGCCAGCTCACCAATTCCGGGACAGCAAAACTATGGCTACACCTTC
TRBD2,TRBJ2-5,-,TRBV2,CASSARTRGETQYF,TGTGCCAGCAGTGCAAGGACTAGAGGGGAGACCCAGTACTTC
TRBD1,TRBJ2-7,-,TRBV27,CASSLPGQGSYEQYF,TGTGCCAGCAGTTTACCGGGACAGGGCTCCTACGAGCAGTACTTC
-,TRBJ2-7,-,TRBV6-5,CASSLGSEQYF,TGTGCCAGCAGTTTGGGGTCCGAGCAGTACTTC
-,TRBJ2-7,-,TRBV9,CASSPGLGQGPRIYEQYF,TGTGCCAGCAGCCCCGGCCTCGGGCAGGGTCCCAGGATATACGAGCAGTACTTC
-,TRBJ2-5,-,TRBV11-2,CASSSRQQETQYF,TGTGCCAGCAGCTCCAGACAGCAAGAGACCCAGTACTTC
TRBD1,TRBJ2-1,-,TRBV7-6,CASSFGDRVYNEQFF,TGTGCCAGCAGCTTTGGGGACAGGGTCTACAATGAGCAGTTCTTC
-,TRBJ2-5,-,TRBV7-7,CASSILALSWETQYF,TGTGCCAGCAGCATTCTAGCCTTATCTTGGGAGACCCAGTACTTC
TRBD1,TRBJ2-3,once,TRBV9,CASSEGQGADTQYF,TGTGCCAGCAGCGAGGGACAGGGAGCAGATACGCAGTATTTT
TRBD1,TRBJ2-1,-,TRBV5-4,CASTIRGNNEQFF,TGTGCCAGCACTATCAGGGGGAACAATGAGCAGTTCTTC
-,TRBJ1-5,-,TRBV2,CASQDGHSNQPQHF,TGTGCCAGTCAAGACGGACATAGCAATCAGCCCCAGCATTTT
TRBD1,TRBJ2-7,-,TRBV11-2,CASSQEALAGTAAVYEQYF,TGTGCCAGCAGTCAGGAGGCGTTAGCCGGGACAGCTGCTGTCTACGAGCAGTACTTC
-,TRBJ1-1,-,TRBV6-1,CAANSWEFEAFF,TGTGCCGCAAACTCATGGGAGTTTGAAGCTTTCTTT
-,TRBJ1-5,-,TRBV5-1,CASSLGGGDQPQHF,TGCGCCAGCAGCTTAGGGGGAGGTGATCAGCCCCAGCATTTT
TRBD2,TRBJ2-7,many,TRBV5-5,CASSLVALQRDGDEQYF,TGTGCCAGCAGCTTGGTAGCCCTCCAGCGGGATGGGGACGAGCAGTACTTC
TRBD2,TRBJ2-7,-,TRBV6-1,CASSESGGRLSYEQYF,TGTGCCAGCAGTGAAAGTGGCGGGAGGTTGTCCTACGAGCAGTACTTC